This TCR beta chain originates from a study of neoadjuvant anti-PD-1 for oral cavity cancer. For the study at large: Patients without progression received a fourth nivolumab dose around day 43, then surgical resection on days 50-56. Whole-study findings and limits: Higher pretreatment blood Treg/Th17 ratios correlated with higher pretreatment blood and lower post-treatment tumor TCRbeta clonality.

Described time point: after neoadjuvant nivolumab, at surgical resection. Most PBMC samples had roughly 0.5 ug input DNA in six replicates. The table came from immunoSEQ multiplex PCR; TCRdb's copy has only in-frame clones and leaves some out. There are approximately 30,000 clones in the sample; about 80% occur only once, and 3.4% lies in the top ten. This CDR3 region has 12 residues. Between the trimmed V and J ends, which lost 0 bases and 8 bases, there was a span of 8 bases. Germline V gene lookup returns CDR1 SGHNT and CDR2 YYREEE (reference sequence). Turning to this clone: Antigen unknown.

The sample here was PBMCs, taken after nivolumab (anti-PD-1) treatment. V usage is TRBV5-4 and J usage is TRBJ1-2; perhaps TRBD1 as D (5 bases). The sequence was obtained from a person between 40 and 85 years old with oral cavity squamous cell carcinoma. CDR3 coding DNA: TGTGCCAGCAGCTTGGACAGGAGCGGCTACACCTTC. This sequence encodes CASSLDRSGYTF.